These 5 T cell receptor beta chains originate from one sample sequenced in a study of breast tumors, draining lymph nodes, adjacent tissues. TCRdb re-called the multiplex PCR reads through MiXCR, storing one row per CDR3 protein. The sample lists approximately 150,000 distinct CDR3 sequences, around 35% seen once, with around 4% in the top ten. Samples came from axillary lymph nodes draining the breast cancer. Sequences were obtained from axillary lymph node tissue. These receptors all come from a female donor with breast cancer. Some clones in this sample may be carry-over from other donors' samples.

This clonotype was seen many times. The CDR3: CASSLEERNYNEQFF. The CDR3 nucleotides read TGTGCCAGCAGCTTAGAGGAGCGCAATTACAATGAGCAGTTCTTC. This rearrangement joins TRBV7-8 to TRBJ2-1; D remains ambiguous. The CDR3 covers 15 residues. Germline V gene lookup returns CDR1 SGHVS and CDR2 FQNEAQ. V lost 1 base and J 4 bases, leaving 11 bases between the germline ends.

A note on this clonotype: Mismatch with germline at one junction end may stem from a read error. CDR3 in DNA: TGTGCCAGCAGCGTAGCTAGCGGGGGGGCCCCTGAGCAGTTC. It specifies CASSVASGGAPEQF. The chain employs TRBV9 and TRBJ2-5; 12 positions match TRBD2. Germline V CDR1 and CDR2: SGDLS, YYNGEE. The CDR3 totals 14 residues.

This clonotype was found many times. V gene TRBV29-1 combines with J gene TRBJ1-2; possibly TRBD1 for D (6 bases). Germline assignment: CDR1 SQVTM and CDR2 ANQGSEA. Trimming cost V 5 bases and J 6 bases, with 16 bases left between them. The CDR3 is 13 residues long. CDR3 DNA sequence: TGCAGCGTTACAGACAGGAGTGGGGATGGCTACACCTTC. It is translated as CSVTDRSGDGYTF.

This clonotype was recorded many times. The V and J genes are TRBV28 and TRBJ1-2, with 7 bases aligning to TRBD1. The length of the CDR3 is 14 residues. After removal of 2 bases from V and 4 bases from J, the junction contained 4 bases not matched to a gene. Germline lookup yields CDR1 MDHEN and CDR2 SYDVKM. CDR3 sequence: CASSLGDSLYGYTF. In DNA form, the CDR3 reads TGTGCCAGCAGTTTAGGGGACAGCCTCTATGGCTACACCTTC.

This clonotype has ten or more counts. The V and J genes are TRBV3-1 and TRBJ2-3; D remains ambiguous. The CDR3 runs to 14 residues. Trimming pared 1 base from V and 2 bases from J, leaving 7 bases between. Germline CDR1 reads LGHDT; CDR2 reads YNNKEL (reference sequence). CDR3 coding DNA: TGTGCCAGCAGCCAAGTGCGGAACACAGATACGCAGTATTTT. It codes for CASSQVRNTDTQYF.